This T cell receptor beta chain appears in the sequencing data of a study of Graves' ophthalmopathy and Graves' hyperthyroidism. Overall study context: At initial diagnosis, peripheral blood was obtained, and this preceded any treatment.

The sample holds many counts of this clonotype. CDR3 length equals 16 residues. Germline V gene lookup returns CDR1 MGHRA and CDR2 YSYEKL. Unmatched junction bases numbered 6, after V lost 0 bases and J lost 3 bases. The study amplified TCR beta CDR3 regions using RNA transcripts. HTBI-primed first-round RT-PCR preceded second-round multiplex PCR. TCRdb ran MiXCR on the multiplex PCR reads and lists one entry per CDR3 protein. The table includes under 800,000 distinct CDR3 sequences, approximately 21% detected once. People with hyperthyroidism were aged 18 to 65 and newly diagnosed, under 2 months' duration.

The chain employs TRBV4-1 and TRBJ2-5, with 8 bases fitting TRBD1. Sequenced material: peripheral blood. The TCR sequence derives from a woman aged 18-30 years with stable Graves' hyperthyroidism. Some clones in this sample may be carry-over from other donors' samples. CDR3 amino acids: CASSQDVGQGEETQYF. CDR3 DNA sequence: TGCGCCAGCAGCCAAGATGTAGGACAGGGAGAAGAGACCCAGTACTTC.